The rows below give T cell receptor beta chains drawn from one sample of a study of vaccination effects on CD4 cells after COVID-19. Method: immunoSEQ multiplex PCR; TCRdb's copy keeps in-frame clones and lacks some. The sample yields about 40,000 clones, approximately 70% seen once. Their antigen targets remain unknown. This specimen was CD4+ T cells from PBMCs cultured without peptide, taken after COVID-19 vaccination. Receptor source: a human donor who received a COVID-19 vaccine. The CDR3 runs from the conserved cysteine through the conserved F or W. The order of the fields is CDR3 length, D gene, J gene, clone size, V gene, CDR3 DNA, CDR3 protein. D genes are given only for firm matches. Only some rows state a clone size, as once, few, many or a class for expanded clones.

CDR3 length: 14
D gene: .
J gene: TRBJ1-3
clone size: few
V gene: TRBV6-5
CDR3 DNA: TGTGCCAGCCTCGCCGGGACCGGCGGAAACACCATATATTTT
CDR3 protein: CASLAGTGGNTIYF

CDR3 length: 11
D gene: .
J gene: TRBJ1-1
clone size: few
V gene: TRBV12-3/TRBV12-4
CDR3 DNA: TGTGCCAGCAGCAAACAGGGTCGGGCTTTCTTT
CDR3 protein: CASSKQGRAFF

CDR3 length: 14
D gene: .
J gene: TRBJ2-1
clone size: few
V gene: TRBV6-5
CDR3 DNA: TGTGCCAGCAGTTGGCTACGCTCCTACAATGAGCAGTTCTTC
CDR3 protein: CASSWLRSYNEQFF

CDR3 length: 12
D gene: TRBD1
J gene: TRBJ1-2
clone size: .
V gene: TRBV6-2/TRBV6-3
CDR3 DNA: TGTGCCAGCAGTGGGACAGGTTTGGGCTACACCTTC
CDR3 protein: CASSGTGLGYTF

CDR3 length: 13
D gene: .
J gene: TRBJ1-5
clone size: .
V gene: TRBV4-2
CDR3 DNA: TGTGCCAGCAGCCCAGAGGCGGGGCAGCCCCAGCATTTT
CDR3 protein: CASSPEAGQPQHF

CDR3 length: 15
D gene: TRBD1
J gene: TRBJ1-5
clone size: .
V gene: TRBV6-4
CDR3 DNA: TGTGCCAGCAGTGGGCCTGACAGGGGTAATCAGCCCCAGCATTTT
CDR3 protein: CASSGPDRGNQPQHF

CDR3 length: 14
D gene: .
J gene: TRBJ2-3
clone size: .
V gene: TRBV5-1
CDR3 DNA: TGCGCCAGCAGGGGTCCGGCTAGCACAGATACGCAGTATTTT
CDR3 protein: CASRGPASTDTQYF

CDR3 length: 14
D gene: TRBD1
J gene: TRBJ2-7
clone size: .
V gene: TRBV7-8
CDR3 DNA: TGTGCCAGCAAAGGACAGGCAAGACCCTACGAGCAGTACTTC
CDR3 protein: CASKGQARPYEQYF

CDR3 length: 15
D gene: TRBD1
J gene: TRBJ1-2
clone size: once
V gene: TRBV18
CDR3 DNA: TGTGCCAGCTCAGAAACAAAGACAGGGGGCGTTGGCTACACCTTC
CDR3 protein: CASSETKTGGVGYTF

CDR3 length: 14
D gene: .
J gene: TRBJ1-5
clone size: .
V gene: TRBV5-5
CDR3 DNA: TGTGCCAGCAGCTTGAAGGAAAGCAATCAGCCCCAGCATTTT
CDR3 protein: CASSLKESNQPQHF

CDR3 length: 16
D gene: TRBD1
J gene: TRBJ2-2
clone size: .
V gene: TRBV10-3
CDR3 DNA: TGTGCCATCAGTGTGAGAGGACAGGAGAACACCGGGGAGCTGTTTTTT
CDR3 protein: CAISVRGQENTGELFF

CDR3 length: 14
D gene: TRBD2
J gene: TRBJ2-7
clone size: .
V gene: TRBV6-5
CDR3 DNA: TGTGCCAGCAGGGGCAGCGGGACTGGCTACGAGCAGTACTTC
CDR3 protein: CASRGSGTGYEQYF

CDR3 length: 14
D gene: .
J gene: TRBJ1-1
clone size: .
V gene: TRBV7-9
CDR3 DNA: TGTGCCAGCAGCTTTCCCAGACAGAACACTGAAGCTTTCTTT
CDR3 protein: CASSFPRQNTEAFF

CDR3 length: 15
D gene: TRBD1
J gene: TRBJ2-7
clone size: .
V gene: TRBV6-5
CDR3 DNA: TGTGCCAGCAGGCCCGGGACAGGGGATACCTACGAGCAGTACTTC
CDR3 protein: CASRPGTGDTYEQYF

CDR3 length: 16
D gene: .
J gene: TRBJ2-3
clone size: .
V gene: TRBV5-1
CDR3 DNA: TGCGCCAGCAGCGGGCTCCCAGCGGGCTCCACAGATACGCAGTATTTT
CDR3 protein: CASSGLPAGSTDTQYF

CDR3 length: 13
D gene: TRBD1
J gene: TRBJ1-1
clone size: .
V gene: TRBV6-5
CDR3 DNA: TGTGCCAGCAATAACGGACAGGGAGGTTGGGCTTTCTTT
CDR3 protein: CASNNGQGGWAFF

CDR3 length: 16
D gene: TRBD1
J gene: TRBJ2-7
clone size: few
V gene: TRBV7-9
CDR3 DNA: TGTGCCAGCAGCTTAGCGCGGGGGACAGGGAGTTACGAGCAGTACTTC
CDR3 protein: CASSLARGTGSYEQYF

CDR3 length: 15
D gene: .
J gene: TRBJ1-1
clone size: .
V gene: TRBV7-6
CDR3 DNA: TGTGCCAGCAGCTCCTCCTACGGGGGGAACACTGAAGCTTTCTTT
CDR3 protein: CASSSSYGGNTEAFF

CDR3 length: 11
D gene: .
J gene: TRBJ2-1
clone size: .
V gene: TRBV7-8
CDR3 DNA: TGTGCCAGCAGCCTAAGCAATGAGCAGTTCTTC
CDR3 protein: CASSLSNEQFF

CDR3 length: 14
D gene: .
J gene: TRBJ2-3
clone size: .
V gene: TRBV19
CDR3 DNA: TGTGCCAGCAGTCAGGCCTCCGCGGCAGATACGCAGTATTTT
CDR3 protein: CASSQASAADTQYF

CDR3 length: 15
D gene: .
J gene: TRBJ1-5
clone size: .
V gene: TRBV6-5
CDR3 DNA: TGTGCCAGCACCTGGAGGGTGGGAAGCAATCAGCCCCAGCATTTT
CDR3 protein: CASTWRVGSNQPQHF

CDR3 length: 12
D gene: .
J gene: TRBJ2-7
clone size: few
V gene: TRBV12-3/TRBV12-4
CDR3 DNA: TGTGCCAGCAGTTCCTGGAGCTACGAGCAGTACTTC
CDR3 protein: CASSSWSYEQYF

CDR3 length: 16
D gene: TRBD2
J gene: TRBJ2-2
clone size: .
V gene: TRBV7-7
CDR3 DNA: TGTGCCAGCAGCTTTTTAGCGGGAGGAACCACCGGGGAGCTGTTTTTT
CDR3 protein: CASSFLAGGTTGELFF

CDR3 length: 12
D gene: .
J gene: TRBJ1-5
clone size: .
V gene: TRBV28
CDR3 DNA: TGTGCCAGCAGGTTTGAAAATCAGCCCCAGCATTTT
CDR3 protein: CASRFENQPQHF

CDR3 length: 14
D gene: .
J gene: TRBJ2-3
clone size: .
V gene: TRBV11-2
CDR3 DNA: TGTGCCAGCAGCTTAGATCCCGGCACAGATACGCAGTATTTT
CDR3 protein: CASSLDPGTDTQYF

CDR3 length: 19
D gene: .
J gene: TRBJ2-7
clone size: few
V gene: TRBV5-1
CDR3 DNA: TGCGCCAGCAGCTTGAAGAGGGGGGGGATAAGGGACCGAATCTACGAGCAGTACTTC
CDR3 protein: CASSLKRGGIRDRIYEQYF

CDR3 length: 17
D gene: TRBD1
J gene: TRBJ1-3
clone size: few
V gene: TRBV27
CDR3 DNA: TGTGCCAGCAGTTTACGCGGACAGGGGAACCTAGGAAACACCATATATTTT
CDR3 protein: CASSLRGQGNLGNTIYF

CDR3 length: 17
D gene: TRBD2
J gene: TRBJ2-2
clone size: .
V gene: TRBV9
CDR3 DNA: TGTGCCAGCAGCGTAGGTCATGCGGGGGTAAACACCGGGGAGCTGTTTTTT
CDR3 protein: CASSVGHAGVNTGELFF

CDR3 length: 14
D gene: TRBD1
J gene: TRBJ2-7
clone size: .
V gene: TRBV10-3
CDR3 DNA: TGTGCCATCAGTGGACAGGGGAGCTCCTACGAGCAGTACTTC
CDR3 protein: CAISGQGSSYEQYF

CDR3 length: 14
D gene: .
J gene: TRBJ2-5
clone size: .
V gene: TRBV9
CDR3 DNA: TGTGCCAGCAGCGCCGGGACCATTCAAGAGACCCAGTACTTC
CDR3 protein: CASSAGTIQETQYF

CDR3 length: 12
D gene: .
J gene: TRBJ2-2
clone size: few
V gene: TRBV19
CDR3 DNA: TGTGCCAGTAGTATCCGGGGCGGGGAGCTGTTTTTT
CDR3 protein: CASSIRGGELFF

CDR3 length: 13
D gene: .
J gene: TRBJ2-1
clone size: .
V gene: TRBV7-9
CDR3 DNA: TGTGCCAGCAGCTTACAGGGAAACAATGAGCAGTTCTTC
CDR3 protein: CASSLQGNNEQFF

CDR3 length: 17
D gene: TRBD2
J gene: TRBJ2-2
clone size: once
V gene: TRBV5-6
CDR3 DNA: TGTGCCAGCAGCTTGGTTGGTAGGCGGGAGATCACCGGGGAGCTGTTTTTT
CDR3 protein: CASSLVGRREITGELFF

CDR3 length: 13
D gene: .
J gene: TRBJ1-1
clone size: .
V gene: TRBV6-5
CDR3 DNA: TGTGCCAGCAGACGACGGGTCGCCCCTGAAGCTTTCTTT
CDR3 protein: CASRRRVAPEAFF

CDR3 length: 15
D gene: TRBD1
J gene: TRBJ2-1
clone size: .
V gene: TRBV7-6
CDR3 DNA: TGTGCCAGCAGCCCAGGGGGCGGCTCCTACAATGAGCAGTTCTTC
CDR3 protein: CASSPGGGSYNEQFF

CDR3 length: 13
D gene: .
J gene: TRBJ2-5
clone size: .
V gene: TRBV15
CDR3 DNA: TGTGCCACCAGCAGAGCGGGCCAAGAGACCCAGTACTTC
CDR3 protein: CATSRAGQETQYF

CDR3 length: 13
D gene: .
J gene: TRBJ1-1
clone size: few
V gene: TRBV10-1
CDR3 DNA: TGCGCCAGCAGTTCTGACAAGAACACTGAAGCTTTCTTT
CDR3 protein: CASSSDKNTEAFF

CDR3 length: 13
D gene: .
J gene: TRBJ1-2
clone size: once
V gene: TRBV19
CDR3 DNA: TGTGCCAGTAGTCCTACAGCCCAGGGGGGCTACACCTTC
CDR3 protein: CASSPTAQGGYTF

CDR3 length: 15
D gene: TRBD1
J gene: TRBJ1-1
clone size: .
V gene: TRBV3-1/TRBV3-2
CDR3 DNA: TGTGCCAGCAGCCAACCGGGACAGGGGATCGCTGAAGCTTTCTTT
CDR3 protein: CASSQPGQGIAEAFF

CDR3 length: 15
D gene: TRBD2
J gene: TRBJ2-5
clone size: .
V gene: TRBV6-6
CDR3 DNA: TGTGCCAGCACTGGTCTAGCGGGAGTTGGAGAGACCCAGTACTTC
CDR3 protein: CASTGLAGVGETQYF

CDR3 length: 12
D gene: .
J gene: TRBJ2-1
clone size: .
V gene: TRBV6-1
CDR3 DNA: TGTGCCAGCAGTGAAACCTACAATGAGCAGTTCTTC
CDR3 protein: CASSETYNEQFF

CDR3 length: 16
D gene: TRBD2
J gene: TRBJ2-3
clone size: .
V gene: TRBV10-1
CDR3 DNA: TGCGCCAGCAGTGAGCAAGCGGGAGGTGGGACAGATACGCAGTATTTT
CDR3 protein: CASSEQAGGGTDTQYF

CDR3 length: 13
D gene: .
J gene: TRBJ1-1
clone size: medium-sized
V gene: TRBV3-1/TRBV3-2
CDR3 DNA: TGTGCCAGCAGCCAAGTCGCTGGGGCTGAAGCTTTCTTT
CDR3 protein: CASSQVAGAEAFF

CDR3 length: 12
D gene: TRBD1
J gene: TRBJ2-7
clone size: .
V gene: TRBV7-9
CDR3 DNA: TGTGCCAGCAGCTTGACAGGGGTCGAGCAGTACTTC
CDR3 protein: CASSLTGVEQYF

CDR3 length: 13
D gene: .
J gene: TRBJ2-5
clone size: .
V gene: TRBV10-2
CDR3 DNA: TGCGCCAGCAGTGTGGGCTCCGCCGAGACCCAGTACTTC
CDR3 protein: CASSVGSAETQYF

CDR3 length: 15
D gene: .
J gene: TRBJ2-1
clone size: .
V gene: TRBV9
CDR3 DNA: TGTGCCAGCAGCGTAGGAGGGGGGGCCTACAATGAGCAGTTCTTC
CDR3 protein: CASSVGGGAYNEQFF